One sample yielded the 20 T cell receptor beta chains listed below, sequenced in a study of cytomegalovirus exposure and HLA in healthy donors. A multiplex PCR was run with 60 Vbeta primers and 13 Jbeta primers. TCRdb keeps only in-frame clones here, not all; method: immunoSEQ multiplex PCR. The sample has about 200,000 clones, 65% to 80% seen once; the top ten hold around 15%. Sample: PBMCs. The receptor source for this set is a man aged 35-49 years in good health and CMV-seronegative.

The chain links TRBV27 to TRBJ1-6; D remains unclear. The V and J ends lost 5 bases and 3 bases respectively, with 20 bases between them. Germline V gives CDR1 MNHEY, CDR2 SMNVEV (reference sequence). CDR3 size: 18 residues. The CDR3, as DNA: TGTGCCAGCAGTCCCCTGATTAATCGGTTTAACTATAATTCACCCCTCCACTTT. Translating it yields CASSPLINRFNYNSPLHF.

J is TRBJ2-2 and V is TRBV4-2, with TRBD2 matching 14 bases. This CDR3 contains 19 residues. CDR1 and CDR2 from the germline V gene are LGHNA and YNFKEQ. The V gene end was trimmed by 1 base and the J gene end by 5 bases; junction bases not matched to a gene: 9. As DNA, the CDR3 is TGTGCCAGCAGCCAAGGTTTGGGACTAGCGGGAGAGTTGACCGGGGAGCTGTTTTTT. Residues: CASSQGLGLAGELTGELFF.

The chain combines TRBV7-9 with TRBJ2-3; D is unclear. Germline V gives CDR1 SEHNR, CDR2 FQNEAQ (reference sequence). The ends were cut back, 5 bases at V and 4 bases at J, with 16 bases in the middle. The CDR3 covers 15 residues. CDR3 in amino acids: CASSRGATPADTQYF. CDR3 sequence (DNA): TGTGCCAGCAGCCGCGGCGCGACCCCCGCAGATACGCAGTATTTT.

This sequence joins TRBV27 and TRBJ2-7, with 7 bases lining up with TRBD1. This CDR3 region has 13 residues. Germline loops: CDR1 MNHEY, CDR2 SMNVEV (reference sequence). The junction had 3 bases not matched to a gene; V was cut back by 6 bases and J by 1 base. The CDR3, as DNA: TGTGCCAGCAGGGGACAGCGGTCCTACGAGCAGTACTTC. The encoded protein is CASRGQRSYEQYF.

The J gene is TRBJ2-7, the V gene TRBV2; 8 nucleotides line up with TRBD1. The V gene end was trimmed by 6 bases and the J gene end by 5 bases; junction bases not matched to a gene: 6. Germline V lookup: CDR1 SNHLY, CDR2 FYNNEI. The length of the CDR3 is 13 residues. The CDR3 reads CASRATGVDEQYF. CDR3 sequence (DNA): TGTGCCAGCAGGGCGACAGGGGTCGACGAGCAGTACTTC.

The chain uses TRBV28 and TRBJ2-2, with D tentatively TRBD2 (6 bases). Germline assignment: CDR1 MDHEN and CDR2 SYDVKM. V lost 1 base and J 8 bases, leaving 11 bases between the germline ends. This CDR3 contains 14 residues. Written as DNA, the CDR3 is TGTGCCAGCAGTTTATTGCGCGGGACGGGGGAGCTGTTTTTT. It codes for CASSLLRGTGELFF.

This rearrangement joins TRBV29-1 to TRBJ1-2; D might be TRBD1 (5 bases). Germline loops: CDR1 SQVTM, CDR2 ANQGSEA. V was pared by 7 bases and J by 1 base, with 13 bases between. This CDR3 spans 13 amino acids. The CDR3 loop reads CSASLGGNYGYTF. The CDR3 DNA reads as TGCAGCGCCAGTCTCGGGGGTAACTATGGCTACACCTTC.

The CDR3: CASSLGTARNTEAFF. In nucleotides, the CDR3 is TGTGCCAGCAGCTTAGGGACAGCCCGGAACACTGAAGCTTTCTTT. The rearrangement joins TRBV7-9 to TRBJ1-1, with D possibly being TRBD1 (6 bases). Germline CDR1 SEHNR, CDR2 FQNEAQ (reference sequence). V was cut by 1 base and J by 1 base, with 10 bases left in between. This CDR3 is built from 15 residues.

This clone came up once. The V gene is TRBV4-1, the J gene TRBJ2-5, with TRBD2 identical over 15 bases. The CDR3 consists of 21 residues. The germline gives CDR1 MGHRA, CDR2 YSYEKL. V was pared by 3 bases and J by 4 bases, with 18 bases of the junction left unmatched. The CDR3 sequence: CASSHQAGTSGRTGLGETQYF. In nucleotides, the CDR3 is TGCGCCAGCAGCCACCAGGCAGGGACTAGCGGGAGGACAGGGCTTGGAGAGACCCAGTACTTC.

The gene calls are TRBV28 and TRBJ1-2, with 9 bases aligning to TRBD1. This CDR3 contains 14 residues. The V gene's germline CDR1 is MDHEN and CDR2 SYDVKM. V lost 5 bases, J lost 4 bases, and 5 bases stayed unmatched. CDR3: CASSPATGGYGYTF. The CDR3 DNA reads TGTGCCAGCAGTCCGGCGACAGGGGGCTATGGCTACACCTTC.

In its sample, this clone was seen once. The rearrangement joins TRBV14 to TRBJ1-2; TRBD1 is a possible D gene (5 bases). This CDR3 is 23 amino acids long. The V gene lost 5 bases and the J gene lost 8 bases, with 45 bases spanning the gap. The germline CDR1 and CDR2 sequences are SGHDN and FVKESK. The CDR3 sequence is CASSGRISPPGAAAQGSLGGYTF. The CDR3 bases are TGTGCCAGCAGCGGACGGATCTCACCCCCGGGAGCAGCAGCCCAGGGAAGTTTGGGCGGCTACACCTTC.

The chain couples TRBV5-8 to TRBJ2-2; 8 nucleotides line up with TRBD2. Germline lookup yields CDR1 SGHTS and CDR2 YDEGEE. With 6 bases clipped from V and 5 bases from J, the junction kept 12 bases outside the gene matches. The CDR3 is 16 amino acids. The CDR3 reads CASTFPRGGKTGELFF. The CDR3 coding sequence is TGTGCCAGCACCTTCCCTCGGGGGGGCAAAACCGGGGAGCTGTTTTTT.

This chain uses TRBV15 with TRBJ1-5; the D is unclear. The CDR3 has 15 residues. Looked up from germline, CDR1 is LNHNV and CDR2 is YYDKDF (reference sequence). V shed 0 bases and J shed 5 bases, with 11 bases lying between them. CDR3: CATSRDLGWDQPQHF. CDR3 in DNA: TGTGCCACCAGCAGAGATCTCGGGTGGGATCAGCCCCAGCATTTT. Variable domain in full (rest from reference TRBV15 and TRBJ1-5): DAMVIQNPRYQVTQFGKPVTLSCSQTLNHNVMYWYQQKSSQAPKLLFHYYDKDFNNEADTPDNFQSRRPNTSFCFLDIRSPGLGDTAMYLCATSRDLGWDQPQHFGDGTRLSIL.

The chain's CDR3 is CASSRAGGQRDTEAFF. DNA of the CDR3: TGTGCCAGCAGCCGGGCAGGCGGACAAAGGGACACTGAAGCTTTCTTT. The chain joins TRBV7-2 to TRBJ1-1; D might be TRBD1 (5 bases). The CDR3 runs to 16 residues. Trimming pared 5 bases from V and 3 bases from J, leaving 19 bases between. Germline V gives CDR1 SGHTA, CDR2 FQGNSA.

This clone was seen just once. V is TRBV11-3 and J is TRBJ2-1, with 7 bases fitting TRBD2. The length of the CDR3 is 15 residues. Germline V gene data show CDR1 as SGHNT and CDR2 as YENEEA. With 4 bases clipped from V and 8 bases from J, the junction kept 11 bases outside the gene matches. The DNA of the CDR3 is TGTGCCAGCAGCTCAAGACATTCGGGGAGGGATGAGCAGTTCTTC. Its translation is CASSSRHSGRDEQFF.

CDR3 amino acids: CASSPFNQPQHF. The CDR3 coding sequence is TGTGCCAGCAGTCCCTTTAATCAGCCCCAGCATTTT. J is TRBJ1-5 and V is TRBV28; unclear D gene. V dropped 5 bases and J dropped 4 bases, with 6 bases sitting between them. This CDR3 is built from 12 residues. Per the germline V gene, CDR1 is MDHEN and CDR2 is SYDVKM.

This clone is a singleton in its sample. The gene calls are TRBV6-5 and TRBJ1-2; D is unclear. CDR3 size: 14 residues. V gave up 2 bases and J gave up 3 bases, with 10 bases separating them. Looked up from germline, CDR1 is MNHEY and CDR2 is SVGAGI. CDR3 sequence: CASSYRPEDYGYTF. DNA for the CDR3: TGTGCCAGCAGTTACAGACCAGAGGACTATGGCTACACCTTC.

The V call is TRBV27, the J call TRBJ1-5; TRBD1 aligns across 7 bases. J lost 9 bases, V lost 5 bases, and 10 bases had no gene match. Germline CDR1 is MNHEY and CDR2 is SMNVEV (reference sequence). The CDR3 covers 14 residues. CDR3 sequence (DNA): TGTGCCAGCAGTCCAGCCGACAGGGATGGGCCCCAGCATTTT. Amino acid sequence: CASSPADRDGPQHF.

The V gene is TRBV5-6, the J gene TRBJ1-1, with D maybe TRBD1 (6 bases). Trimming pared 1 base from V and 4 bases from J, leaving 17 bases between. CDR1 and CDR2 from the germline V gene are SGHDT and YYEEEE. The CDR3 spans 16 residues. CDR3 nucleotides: TGTGCCAGCAGCTTGATGGGCGCGGGGGCTTTCACTGAAGCTTTCTTT. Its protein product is CASSLMGAGAFTEAFF.

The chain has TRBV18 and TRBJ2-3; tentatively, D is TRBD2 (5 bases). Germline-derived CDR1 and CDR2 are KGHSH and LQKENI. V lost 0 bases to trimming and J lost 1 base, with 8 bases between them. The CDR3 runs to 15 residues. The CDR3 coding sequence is TGTGCCAGCTCACCACCGGACTCAGGCACAGATACGCAGTATTTT. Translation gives CASSPPDSGTDTQYF.